This TCR beta chain is from a study of T cell clones after liver transplantation. Across the whole study: At least one year of complete immunosuppression withdrawal without enzymes over twice normal defined tolerance.

The germline V gene has CDR1 MNHNS and CDR2 SASEGT. This CDR3 contains 15 residues. The V and J ends lost 8 bases and 3 bases, in that order; junction bases with no gene match: 12. Assay used: immunoSEQ multiplex PCR; TCRdb lists only in-frame clones, some missing. The repertoire includes about 71,000 clones, 80% of them detected once, and approximately 0.81% sits in the top ten. The chain employs TRBV6-1 and TRBJ1-2; 7 bases match TRBD1. This specimen was CD4+ T cells from blood, taken 12 months after liver transplant. This sequence was found in a human patient who received a liver transplant. The graft donor may account for some of the T cells. Here the CDR3 reads CASSKTEGGYYGYTF. CDR3 in DNA: TGTGCCAGCTCCAAGACGGAAGGGGGCTACTATGGCTACACCTTC.